One sample yielded the 23 T cell receptor beta chains listed below, sequenced in a study of human T cells and chemical hapten exposure. It was unfractionated whole blood from which total RNA was extracted. TCRdb independently ran MiXCR on the 5' RACE reads; one entry per CDR3 protein. Among approximately 80,000 distinct CDR3 sequences listed, less than 20% were seen once. The origin of the receptors is a female donor in good health.

On this clonotype: At one end, the junction sequence differs from germline, possibly due to a read error. The V call is TRBV3-1, the J call TRBJ2-2; 12 bases are a match to TRBD2. This CDR3 spans 18 amino acids. From germline, CDR1 is LGHDT and CDR2 YNNKEL (reference sequence). The CDR3, as DNA: TGTGCCAGCAGCCAGACTAGCGGGAGTAGTCATGCCGGGGAGATTACCCTTTTT. It codes for CASSQTSGSSHAGEITLF.

V is TRBV18 and J is TRBJ2-2; D gene unclear. Germline V gives CDR1 KGHSH, CDR2 LQKENI. V lost 3 bases to trimming and J lost 0 bases, with 8 bases between them. CDR3 length: 15 residues. The CDR3 region has the DNA TGTGCCAGCTCACCTACACCTTCGAACACCGGGGAGCTGTTTTTT. Translation gives CASSPTPSNTGELFF.

The chain employs TRBV7-8 and TRBJ1-1; unclear D gene. Germline assignment: CDR1 SGHVS and CDR2 FQNEAQ. V lost 1 base, J lost 3 bases, and 18 bases lay in between. This CDR3 is 17 amino acids long. DNA of the CDR3: TGTGCCAGCAGCTTAGAGGCATTCGGGCGCGGTGACACTGAAGCTTTCTTT. This gives the protein CASSLEAFGRGDTEAFF.

This clonotype has at least ten counts. The chain has TRBV2 and TRBJ2-3; TRBD1 is a possible D gene (6 bases). This CDR3 spans 14 amino acids. The germline V gene has CDR1 SNHLY and CDR2 FYNNEI. V was shortened by 2 bases and J by 3 bases, with 9 bases between the two germline ends. The CDR3 nucleotides are TGTGCCAGCAGTGAAAACAGGGATACAGATACGCAGTATTTT. Translated: CASSENRDTDTQYF.

The rearrangement joins TRBV12-2 to TRBJ1-1; the table names TRBD1, a call not compared with the DNA. TRBV12-2 is given as a pseudogene. The CDR3 is 15 residues long. CDR3 sequence (DNA): TGTGCAAGTCGAAAATACACAGGGACCAACACTGAAGCTTTCTTT. The encoded protein is CASRKYTGTNTEAFF.

The rearrangement uses TRBV6-2 or TRBV6-3 and TRBJ2-1; 11 nucleotides line up with TRBD2. V dropped 2 bases and J dropped 1; count of bases not matched to a gene: 10. Germline V gene sequence: CDR1 MNHEY, CDR2 SVGEGT. This CDR3 contains 19 residues. The CDR3 DNA sequence: TGTGCCAGCAGTTACCGGTTAGCGGGGGGGATAGTATCCTACAATGAGCAGTTCTTC. It specifies CASSYRLAGGIVSYNEQFF.

This clonotype has just a few counts. This chain links TRBV12-3 or TRBV12-4 with TRBJ2-2; no definite D call. CDR3 size: 13 residues. The V end was cut by 1 base, the J end by 6 bases, with 6 bases between. The CDR3 loop reads CASSLVEAGELFF. The DNA for the CDR3 is TGTGCCAGCAGTTTAGTGGAAGCCGGGGAGCTGTTTTTT.

V usage is TRBV10-3 and J usage is TRBJ2-5; D unresolved. Trimming removed 4 bases from V and 5 bases from J, with 11 bases in between. Germline CDR1 ENHRY, CDR2 SYGVKD. The CDR3 runs 13 residues. DNA for the CDR3: TGTGCCATCAGTGTCTCCACTGGGGAGACCCAGTACTTC. Protein sequence: CAISVSTGETQYF.

This clonotype was observed a few times. The chain employs TRBV11-2 and TRBJ1-1; D remains ambiguous. Trimming left V 1 base short and J 5 bases short, with 8 bases between. CDR1 is SGHAT and CDR2 is FQNNGV in the germline V gene. The CDR3 covers 13 residues. The CDR3 region has the DNA TGTGCCAGCAGCTTAGGATTTGGTACTGAAGCTTTCTTT. This sequence encodes CASSLGFGTEAFF.

The J gene is TRBJ1-4, the V gene TRBV4-3; D not certain. The germline V and J ends were trimmed by 0 bases and 7 bases, with 6 bases remaining between them. The germline V gene encodes CDR1 LGHNA and CDR2 YSLEER. CDR3 length: 13 residues. The DNA of the CDR3 is TGCGCCAGCAGCCAAGATTTTGCTGAAAAACTGTTTTTT. Protein sequence: CASSQDFAEKLFF.

This clonotype was seen at least ten times. V usage is TRBV20-1 and J usage is TRBJ1-1, with no clear D. The CDR3 has 13 amino acids. Deletions cut 5 bases from V and 7 bases from J, with 17 bases between. From germline, CDR1 is DFQATT and CDR2 SNEGSKA (reference sequence). CDR3 nucleotides: TGCAGTGCTGGCGGGGTGAGGCGGAGTGAAGCTTTCTTT. It codes for CSAGGVRRSEAFF.

The V call is TRBV7-2, the J call TRBJ2-3; D gene uncertain. CDR1 is SGHTA and CDR2 is FQGNSA in the germline V gene. The V and J ends lost 1 base and 1 base respectively, with 6 bases between them. The CDR3 covers 14 residues. This chain's CDR3 is CASSLDRGTDTQYF. DNA for the CDR3: TGTGCCAGCAGCTTAGATCGGGGCACAGATACGCAGTATTTT.

This clonotype was counted ten times or more. The chain recombines TRBV29-1 with TRBJ2-7; weak D call: TRBD2 (6 bases). Germline V gives CDR1 SQVTM, CDR2 ANQGSEA. CDR3 size: 12 residues. V shed 4 bases and J shed 2 bases, with 9 bases lying between them. CDR3 sequence (DNA): TGCAGCGTTGGGGGACTGGCCTACGAGCAGTACTTC. Translation: CSVGGLAYEQYF.

This clonotype came up a few times. The CDR3 loop reads CAWSVKNTEAFF. The CDR3 region has the DNA TGTGCCTGGAGTGTAAAGAACACTGAAGCTTTCTTT. V and J are TRBV30 and TRBJ1-1; no clear D gene. The CDR3 sequence is 12 residues long. Trimming removed 0 bases from V and 1 base from J, with 3 bases in between. Germline CDR1 GTSNPN, CDR2 SVGIG (reference sequence). Filled out from reference TRBV30 and TRBJ1-1, the complete variable domain reads SQTIHQWPATLVQPVGSPLSLECTVEGTSNPNLYWYRQAAGRGLQLLFYSVGIGQISSEVPQNLSASRPQDRQFILSSKKLLLSDSGFYLCAWSVKNTEAFFGQGTRLTVV.

This clonotype occurred a few times. The chain links TRBV6-2 or TRBV6-3 to TRBJ2-1; TRBD2 matches 11 bases. The CDR3 has 16 amino acids. Germline CDR1 is MNHEY and CDR2 is SVGEGT. The V gene end was trimmed by 8 bases and the J gene end by 6 bases; junction bases not matched to a gene: 12. CDR3 nucleotides: TGTGCCAGCGGATACCCTATAGCGGGGGGGATCAATGAGCAGTTCTTC. Protein: CASGYPIAGGINEQFF.

This clonotype came up many times. The rearrangement uses TRBV6-2 or TRBV6-3 and TRBJ2-2; D is uncertain. The germline V and J ends were trimmed by 2 bases and 4 bases, with 8 bases remaining between them. The V gene's germline CDR1 is MNHEY and CDR2 SVGEGT. There are 14 residues in the CDR3. The CDR3, as DNA: TGTGCCAGCAGTTACAGGGTTCCCACCGGGGAGCTGTTTTTT. Protein product: CASSYRVPTGELFF.

In its sample, this clonotype was seen a few times. J is TRBJ2-5 and V is TRBV12-3 or TRBV12-4; the D gene is possibly TRBD2 (6 bases). The CDR3 length is 16 residues. V was cut by 4 bases and J by 5 bases, with 20 bases left in between. The CDR3 region is CASSSWGETDRETQYF. The CDR3 nucleotides are TGTGCCAGCAGTTCCTGGGGGGAGACAGATCGGGAGACCCAGTACTTC.

This clonotype appeared a few times. J is TRBJ2-2 and V is TRBV18; D is unclear. V was shortened by 5 bases and J by 0 bases, with 7 bases between the two germline ends. The V gene's germline CDR1 is KGHSH and CDR2 LQKENI. This CDR3 is built from 14 residues. This CDR3 is CASSSVTNTGELFF. CDR3 nucleotide sequence: TGTGCCAGCTCATCAGTGACGAACACCGGGGAGCTGTTTTTT.

The chain carries TRBV7-2 and TRBJ1-2; tentative D call: TRBD1 (6 bases). CDR1 is SGHTA, CDR2 FQGNSA, per germline. The germline V and J ends were trimmed by 6 bases and 5 bases, with 7 bases remaining between them. The CDR3 loop spans 11 amino acids. In DNA, the CDR3 is TGTGCCAGCAGTAGGGGGTATGGCTACACCTTC. Its translation: CASSRGYGYTF.

In this sample, this clonotype turned up a few times. The chain carries TRBV11-2 and TRBJ1-3; D is unresolved. Deletions cut 5 bases from V and 1 base from J, with 9 bases between. Looked up from germline, CDR1 is SGHAT and CDR2 is FQNNGV. This CDR3 is built from 14 residues. CDR3 sequence (DNA): TGTGCCAGCAGCCTAATAAGGTCTGGAAACACCATATATTTT. This sequence encodes CASSLIRSGNTIYF.

This clonotype appeared a few times. This chain connects TRBV5-1 to TRBJ2-1; 8 bases align to TRBD2. This CDR3 spans 15 amino acids. The germline V gene has CDR1 SGHRS and CDR2 YFSETQ. V shed 2 bases and J 6 bases; nucleotides not matched to a gene: 7. CDR3 amino acids: CASSFGASGPNEQFF. CDR3 nucleotide sequence: TGCGCCAGCAGCTTTGGGGCTAGCGGGCCCAATGAGCAGTTCTTC.

The chain links TRBV7-2 to TRBJ2-1; 9 bases align to TRBD1. The germline gives CDR1 SGHTA, CDR2 FQGNSA. The V gene end was trimmed by 0 bases and the J gene end by 3 bases; junction bases not matched to a gene: 6. This CDR3 region has 17 residues. In DNA, the CDR3 is TGTGCCAGCAGCTTAGCAAGCCCGGGACAGGGCTACAATGAGCAGTTCTTC. It yields the protein CASSLASPGQGYNEQFF.

This clonotype occurred a few times. This chain links TRBV11-2 with TRBJ1-1; TRBD1 aligns across 8 bases. The V and J ends lost 3 bases and 4 bases, in that order; junction bases with no gene match: 16. Per the germline V gene, CDR1 is SGHAT and CDR2 is FQNNGV. The CDR3 has 18 residues. Here the CDR3 reads CASSFTPQGPGGFTEAFF. CDR3 in DNA: TGTGCCAGCAGCTTTACCCCCCAGGGGCCAGGGGGCTTCACTGAAGCTTTCTTT.